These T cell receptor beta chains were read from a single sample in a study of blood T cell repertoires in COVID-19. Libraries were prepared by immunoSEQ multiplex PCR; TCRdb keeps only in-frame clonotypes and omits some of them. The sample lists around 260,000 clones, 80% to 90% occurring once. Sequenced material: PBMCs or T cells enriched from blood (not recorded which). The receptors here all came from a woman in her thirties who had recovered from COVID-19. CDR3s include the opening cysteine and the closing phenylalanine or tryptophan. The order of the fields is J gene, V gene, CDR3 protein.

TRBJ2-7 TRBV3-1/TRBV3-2 CASRGAGVLYEQYF
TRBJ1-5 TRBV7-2 CASSSRDRRFSQPQHF
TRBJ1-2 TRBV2 CASSGEVGYTF
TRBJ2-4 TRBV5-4 CASSLSRGSNIQYF
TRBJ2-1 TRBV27 CATATGTSGGGYNEQFF
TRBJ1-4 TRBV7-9 CASSLETGPVDEKLFF
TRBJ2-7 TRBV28 CASSSFYRTSQREEPSRGYEQYF
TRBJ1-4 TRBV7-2 CASSSWGTGYEKLFF
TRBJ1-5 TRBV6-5 CASRTGTNQPQHF
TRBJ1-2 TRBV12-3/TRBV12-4 CASSQGGGYTF
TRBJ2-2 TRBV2 CASSEGAVLPGELFF
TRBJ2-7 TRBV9 CASSASSAYEQYF
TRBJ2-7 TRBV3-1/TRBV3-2 CASSRTGYEQYF
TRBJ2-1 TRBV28 CASSFRQGGEDEQFF
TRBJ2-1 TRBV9 CASSATATTLNNEQFF
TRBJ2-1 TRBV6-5 CASSYDWNYNEQFF
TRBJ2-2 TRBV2 CASRADREVAGELFF
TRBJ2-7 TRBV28 CASSSLGGASSYEQYF
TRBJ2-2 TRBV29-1 CSVVDGRAMTGELFF
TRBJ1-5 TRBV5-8 CASSLDSPNQPQHF
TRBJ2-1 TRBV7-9 CASNRGLDNEQFF
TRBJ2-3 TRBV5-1 CASSFWTGGYGTDTQYF
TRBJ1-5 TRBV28 CASSFPRDRGLYNQPQHF
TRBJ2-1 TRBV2 CASRGTSGKANEQFF
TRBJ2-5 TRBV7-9 CASSWERRQETQYF
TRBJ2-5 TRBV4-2 CASSQELAEIYQETQYF
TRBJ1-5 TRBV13 CASSLGGGNQPQHF
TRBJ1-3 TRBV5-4 CASSPDASGGNTIYF
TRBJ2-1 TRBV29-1 CSVAFGDTSYNEQFF
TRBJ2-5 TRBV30 CAWSPEGLAGGETQYF
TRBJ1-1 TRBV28 CASSPTGLNTEAFF
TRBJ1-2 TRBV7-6 CASSLEGAAYGYTF
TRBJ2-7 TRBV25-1 CASSDGAGVYEQYF
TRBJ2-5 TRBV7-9 CASSLAGGTPGSKETQYF
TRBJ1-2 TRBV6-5 CASSNGTLNYGYTF
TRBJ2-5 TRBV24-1 CATSDFGETQYF
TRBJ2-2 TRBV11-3 CASSRRGQTGELFF
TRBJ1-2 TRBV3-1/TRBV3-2 CASSPPKGTEEDSYTF
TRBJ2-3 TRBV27 CASSQPGHTDTQYF
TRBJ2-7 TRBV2 CASRALSGGAGEQYF
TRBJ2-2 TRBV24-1 CATSDSNRGDTGELFF
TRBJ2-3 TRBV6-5 CASSYSRGTQYF
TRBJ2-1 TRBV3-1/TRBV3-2 CASSRTSGQPSYNEQFF
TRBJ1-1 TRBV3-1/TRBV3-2 CASSPYSRTEAFF
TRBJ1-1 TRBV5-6 CASSLDRNTEAFF
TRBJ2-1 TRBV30 CAWSIRGGNEQFF
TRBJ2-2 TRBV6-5 CAMGGQGTTGELFF
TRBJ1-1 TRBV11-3 CASSSSRGSAEAFF
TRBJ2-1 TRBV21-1 CASSLSGGGGFGNEQFF
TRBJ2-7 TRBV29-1 CSALEFEQYF
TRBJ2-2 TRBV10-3 CATQGGGVTGELFF
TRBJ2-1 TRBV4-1 CASSQDHASSGNYNEQFF
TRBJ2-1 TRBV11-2 CASSGLARFYNEQFF
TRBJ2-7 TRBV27 CASRPGTSIYEQYF
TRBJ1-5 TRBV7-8 CASSLYRGQPQHF